The 30 T cell receptor beta chains below were found in one sample sequenced in a study of T cells in Graves' hyperthyroidism and ophthalmopathy. From RNA transcripts, TCR beta CDR3 regions were amplified. Primed by the HTBI set, a first-round RT-PCR was run on the TCR CDR3. TCRdb ran MiXCR on the multiplex PCR reads and lists one entry per CDR3 protein. The sample includes hundreds of thousands of distinct CDR3 sequences, 13% to 15% of them seen just once. The sample was blood. The receptors were gathered from an older woman with Graves' ophthalmopathy.

This clonotype was counted at least ten times. The V and J genes are TRBV6-6 and TRBJ2-3, with no clear D. CDR1 is MNHNY, CDR2 SVGAGI, per germline (reference sequence). Trimming took 0 bases from V and 5 from J, leaving 12 bases between them. The CDR3 covers 15 residues. CDR3 protein: CASSYSKGAVDTQYF. The CDR3 DNA reads TGTGCCAGCAGTTACTCGAAAGGAGCCGTAGATACGCAGTATTTT.

This clonotype was seen ten or more times. The chain has TRBV18 and TRBJ2-1; D might be TRBD2 (7 bases). CDR1 is KGHSH and CDR2 is LQKENI in the germline V gene. V was clipped by 0 bases and J by 5 bases, with 14 bases between them. CDR3 size: 16 residues. CDR3 loop: CASSPPGLGGDNEQFF. The CDR3 nucleotides are TGTGCCAGCTCACCACCCGGACTAGGGGGGGACAATGAGCAGTTCTTC.

This clonotype appeared many times. V gene TRBV20-1 combines with J gene TRBJ2-3, with D tentatively TRBD2 (5 bases). The germline gives CDR1 DFQATT, CDR2 SNEGSKA (reference sequence). The CDR3 loop spans 15 amino acids. The V end lost 6 bases, the J end lost 3 bases, and 19 bases lay between the germline ends. CDR3 in DNA: TGCAGTGCCTCTTCCGGAGCCGGGATGACAGATACGCAGTATTTT. Translating it yields CSASSGAGMTDTQYF.

With respect to this clonotype: A single base separates this from a much larger clone, so it may be a read error. V is TRBV7-6 and J is TRBJ2-7; TRBD2 agrees at 10 bases. The CDR3 is 14 residues long. Trimming at V came to 2 bases and at J to 7 bases, leaving 5 bases not matched to a gene. From germline, CDR1 is SGHVS and CDR2 FNYEAQ. CDR3 sequence (DNA): TGTGCCAGCAGCTTACTCCAGCGGGAGGGGGAGCAGTACTTC. This encodes CASSLLQREGEQYF.

The V gene is TRBV24-1, the J gene TRBJ2-3, with 8 positions matching TRBD1. CDR3 length: 16 amino acids. In germline, CDR1 is KGHDR, CDR2 SFDVKD. Trimming took 3 bases from V and 0 from J; bases not matched to a gene: 4. CDR3 in amino acids: CATSDGGQASTDTQYF. The CDR3, as DNA: TGTGCCACCAGTGATGGGGGACAGGCTAGCACAGATACGCAGTATTTT.

The chain uses TRBV19 and TRBJ2-5, with D perhaps matching TRBD1 (7 bases). This CDR3 has 14 residues. Trimming took off 3 bases at V and 1 base at J, with 9 bases between the two ends. CDR1 is LNHDA and CDR2 is SQIVND in the germline V gene (reference sequence). The CDR3 is CASSIQGGQETQYF. The CDR3 nucleotides read TGTGCCAGTAGTATCCAGGGGGGCCAAGAGACCCAGTACTTC. Full variable domain (remainder filled in from reference TRBV19 and TRBJ2-5): DGGITQSPKYLFRKEGQNVTLSCEQNLNHDAMYWYRQDPGQGLRLIYYSQIVNDFQKGDIAEGYSVSREKKESFPLTVTSAQKNPTAFYLCASSIQGGQETQYFGPGTRLLVL.

This clonotype occurred many times. This sequence joins TRBV28 and TRBJ1-6, with a tentative D call TRBD1 (6 bases). The CDR3 extends over 14 amino acids. Trimming took 7 bases from V and 6 from J, leaving 13 bases between them. The V gene's germline CDR1 is MDHEN and CDR2 SYDVKM. CDR3: CASISGAVNSPLHF. The DNA for the CDR3 is TGTGCCAGCATCTCAGGGGCAGTTAATTCACCCCTCCACTTT.

This clonotype has ten or more counts. The chain is built from TRBV28 and TRBJ2-3; 7 positions match TRBD1. After removal of 5 bases from V and 6 bases from J, the junction contained 5 bases not matched to a gene. Germline loops: CDR1 MDHEN, CDR2 SYDVKM. The CDR3 totals 13 residues. This chain's CDR3 is CASSRQGRDTQYF. DNA for the CDR3: TGTGCCAGCAGTCGACAGGGAAGGGATACGCAGTATTTT.

This clonotype turned up a few times. V usage is TRBV4-1 and J usage is TRBJ2-5; no definite D call. The CDR3 runs to 15 residues. Germline CDR1 and CDR2: MGHRA and YSYEKL. V shed 0 bases and J shed 0 bases, with 8 bases lying between them. Here the CDR3 reads CASSQDIGYQETQYF. CDR3 nucleotide sequence: TGCGCCAGCAGCCAAGATATAGGGTACCAAGAGACCCAGTACTTC.

This chain joins TRBV28 and TRBJ2-3, with 14 bases that match TRBD2. Trimming at V came to 5 bases and at J to 1 base, leaving 2 bases not matched to a gene. Germline CDR1 is MDHEN and CDR2 is SYDVKM. CDR3 length: 16 amino acids. The CDR3 sequence is CASSGGLAGGTDTQYF. The CDR3, as DNA: TGTGCCAGCAGTGGGGGACTAGCGGGAGGCACAGATACGCAGTATTTT.

The gene calls are TRBV28 and TRBJ2-5, with D perhaps TRBD2 (7 bases). The CDR3 runs to 19 residues. Germline V gives CDR1 MDHEN, CDR2 SYDVKM. Trimming stripped 6 bases from V and 4 bases from J, with 30 bases between. The CDR3 is CASRRAVGGRLWKAETQYF. The CDR3 coding sequence is TGTGCCAGCAGAAGAGCGGTCGGGGGGCGATTATGGAAGGCAGAGACCCAGTACTTC.

V and J are TRBV6-9 and TRBJ1-2, with 8 bases matching TRBD1. This CDR3 is 15 amino acids long. CDR1 and CDR2 (germline): MNHGY, SVAAGI. The V and J ends lost 3 bases and 4 bases, in that order; junction bases with no gene match: 7. As DNA, the CDR3 is TGTGCCAGCAGTTACGGGACAGGATGGGCCTATGGCTACACCTTC. This codes for CASSYGTGWAYGYTF.

This clonotype was picked up many times. The CDR3, as DNA: TGTGCCAGCAGCCTTAGTGTAGTCGAGCAGTACTTC. Translation gives CASSLSVVEQYF. The rearrangement joins TRBV7-9 to TRBJ2-7; no firm D call. Trimming removed 5 bases at V and 6 bases at J, with 11 bases between. The germline gives CDR1 SEHNR, CDR2 FQNEAQ (reference sequence). The CDR3 consists of 12 residues.

This clonotype was observed at least ten times. This chain joins TRBV7-3 and TRBJ2-3; D remains ambiguous. V was trimmed by 5 bases and J by 1 base, leaving 13 bases between them. Germline CDR1 is SGHTA and CDR2 is FQGTGA. The CDR3 runs to 15 residues. CDR3 loop: CASSPNVAGTDTQYF. The CDR3 nucleotides read TGTGCCAGCAGCCCCAATGTGGCCGGCACAGATACGCAGTATTTT.

This clonotype has ten or more counts. The chain couples TRBV6-5 to TRBJ2-2; 7 bases align to TRBD2. The V segment lost 2 bases and the J segment 0 bases; nucleotides outside the gene matches: 12. Germline V gene sequence: CDR1 MNHEY, CDR2 SVGAGI. The CDR3 contains 19 residues. CDR3 loop: CASSYGLPSGAANTGELFF. The CDR3, as DNA: TGTGCCAGCAGTTACGGTTTACCTAGCGGAGCCGCGAACACCGGGGAGCTGTTTTTT.

The gene calls are TRBV19 and TRBJ2-3; maybe TRBD1 (6 bases). The CDR3 contains 16 residues. Germline CDR1 is LNHDA and CDR2 is SQIVND (reference sequence). Trimming left V 6 bases short and J 0 bases short, with 16 bases between. In DNA, the CDR3 is TGTGCCAGTAGCGGGGACACCCACCCTAGCACAGATACGCAGTATTTT. It yields the protein CASSGDTHPSTDTQYF.

At least ten counts were recorded for this clonotype. The chain uses TRBV7-9 and TRBJ1-2; D is perhaps TRBD1 (6 bases). The germline V and J ends were trimmed by 3 bases and 8 bases, with 13 bases remaining between them. Germline V CDR1 and CDR2: SEHNR, FQNEAQ (reference sequence). The CDR3 covers 13 residues. For the CDR3, the DNA is TGTGCCAGCAGCTTCCTCGGACAGTCGGGCTACACCTTC. It specifies CASSFLGQSGYTF.

The chain recombines TRBV7-9 with TRBJ2-3; D unclear. V was cut by 6 bases and J by 0 bases, with 13 bases left in between. Germline values: CDR1 SEHNR, CDR2 FQNEAQ (reference sequence). The CDR3 extends over 15 amino acids. CDR3 loop: CASRSLGRSTDTQYF. The CDR3 DNA reads TGTGCCAGCAGATCCTTAGGTAGGAGCACAGATACGCAGTATTTT.

This clonotype has ten or more counts. Written as DNA, the CDR3 is TGTGCCAGCAGCCACTCGGCCCAGGGTCGGGAGCAGTTCTTC. Amino acids: CASSHSAQGREQFF. This chain links TRBV7-2 with TRBJ2-1, with a tentative D call TRBD1 (5 bases). The CDR3 spans 14 residues. V gave up 5 bases and J gave up 10 bases, with 18 bases separating them. Germline V gene lookup returns CDR1 SGHTA and CDR2 FQGNSA.

Comments on this clonotype: A much bigger clone sits one base away, suggesting this may be a read error. The chain has TRBV29-1 and TRBJ1-4; TRBD1 matches 7 bases. After removal of 0 bases from V and 7 bases from J, the junction contained 5 bases not matched to a gene. The CDR3 runs 14 residues. Looked up from germline, CDR1 is SQVTM and CDR2 is ANQGSEA. The CDR3 DNA reads as TGCAGCGTTGAAGAGGTAGGGGGCGGTGAAAAACTGTTTTTT. Amino acid sequence: CSVEEVGGGEKLFF.

About this clonotype itself: A clone one base away is much larger, so this may be a read error. The J gene is TRBJ1-2, the V gene TRBV6-1; D is undetermined. Trimming took 0 bases from V and 7 from J, leaving 9 bases between them. The CDR3 covers 13 residues. CDR1 is MNHNS, CDR2 SASEGT, per germline. The CDR3 nucleotides are TGTGCCAGCAGTGAAGCGAGGTCCTCTGGCTACACCTTC. Protein product: CASSEARSSGYTF.

This clonotype appeared a few times. Being one base from a much bigger clone, this may be a read error. The rearrangement links TRBV5-6 to TRBJ2-1; D is undetermined. CDR3 size: 13 residues. V lost 1 base and J lost 6, with 8 bases in between. Germline V gene data show CDR1 as SGHDT and CDR2 as YYEEEE. This CDR3 is CASSLSRINEQFF. For the CDR3, the DNA is TGTGCCAGCAGCTTGAGTCGGATCAATGAGCAGTTCTTC.

This chain joins TRBV19 and TRBJ2-7, with 8 nucleotides matching TRBD2. Germline trimming cut 6 bases from V and 6 bases from J; bases unmatched to any gene: 10. Germline V lookup: CDR1 LNHDA, CDR2 SQIVND (reference sequence). The CDR3 loop spans 14 amino acids. CDR3 protein: CASRPGSGSGEQYF. The CDR3 region has the DNA TGTGCCAGTAGACCTGGGAGCGGGAGCGGCGAGCAGTACTTC.

This clonotype was seen many times. The chain has TRBV7-9 and TRBJ2-3; TRBD1 matches 7 bases. This CDR3 region has 16 residues. V dropped 6 bases and J dropped 4; count of bases not matched to a gene: 13. CDR1 is SEHNR, CDR2 FQNEAQ, per germline (reference sequence). The CDR3 reads CASSPTLRGRSDTQYF. CDR3 nucleotides: TGTGCCAGCAGTCCCACCCTGAGGGGGCGGTCAGATACGCAGTATTTT.

This clonotype has at least ten counts. The chain employs TRBV28 and TRBJ2-1; no firm D call. The germline V gene has CDR1 MDHEN and CDR2 SYDVKM. The CDR3 has 17 residues. Deletions cut 6 bases from V and 0 bases from J, with 18 bases between. In DNA form, the CDR3 reads TGTGCCAGCAGCAAACCGTCGGCGGCGGCCTCCTACAATGAGCAGTTCTTC. It encodes CASSKPSAAASYNEQFF.

CDR3 DNA sequence: TGTGCCAGCAGTTCGGGACAGGGCGATACGCAGTATTTT. This gives the protein CASSSGQGDTQYF. The chain uses TRBV11-3 and TRBJ2-3, with 9 bases aligning to TRBD1. CDR3 size: 13 residues. Trimming at V came to 6 bases and at J to 6 bases, leaving 4 bases not matched to a gene. Per the germline V gene, CDR1 is SGHNT and CDR2 is YENEEA.

Concerning this clonotype: Possible read error: a much larger clone is one base away. J is TRBJ2-5 and V is TRBV5-1, with a tentative D call TRBD2 (5 bases). CDR3 size: 13 residues. CDR1 SGHRS and CDR2 YFSETQ come from the germline V gene. V dropped 7 bases and J dropped 7 bases, with 17 bases sitting between them. This chain's CDR3 is CASGSVGIGTQYF. In DNA, the CDR3 is TGCGCCAGCGGCTCAGTCGGGATTGGGACCCAGTACTTC.

Ten or more counts support this clonotype. The chain recombines TRBV29-1 with TRBJ1-2; TRBD1 matches 12 bases. V shed 7 bases and J 7 bases; nucleotides not matched to a gene: 13. The CDR3 spans 15 residues. Germline assignment: CDR1 SQVTM and CDR2 ANQGSEA. CDR3 amino acids: CSAARDRGREGGYTF. In DNA, the CDR3 is TGCAGCGCTGCCCGGGACAGGGGGCGAGAAGGTGGCTACACCTTC.

At least ten counts were recorded for this clonotype. Here the CDR3 DNA reads TGCAGTGCTAGAGGTCGAACCGATCAGGTAACCTACAATGAGCAGTTCTTC. Protein: CSARGRTDQVTYNEQFF. V and J are TRBV20-1 and TRBJ2-1; D is ambiguous. The germline gives CDR1 DFQATT, CDR2 SNEGSKA (reference sequence). The V gene lost 1 base and the J gene lost 2 bases, with 18 bases spanning the gap. The CDR3 spans 17 residues.

This clonotype was counted between two and nine times. The rearrangement uses TRBV6-1 and TRBJ2-6; no reliable D call. This CDR3 contains 17 residues. V dropped 5 bases and J dropped 0 bases, with 14 bases sitting between them. Per the germline V gene, CDR1 is MNHNS and CDR2 is SASEGT. The CDR3 spells CASSTGFVSSGANVLTF. The CDR3, as DNA: TGTGCCAGCAGTACTGGGTTCGTGAGCTCTGGGGCCAACGTCCTGACTTTC.